This T cell receptor beta chain is from a study of cytomegalovirus exposure and HLA in healthy donors. Germline values: CDR1 MDHEN, CDR2 SYDVKM. V dropped 5 bases and J dropped 3 bases, with 15 bases sitting between them. The length of the CDR3 is 15 residues. It was with 60 Vbeta and 13 Jbeta primers that the PCR ran. Sequencing used immunoSEQ multiplex PCR; TCRdb keeps in-frame clones, though not all of them. The sample includes approximately 170,000 clones, 85% seen only once; the top ten take 1%. This rearrangement joins TRBV28 to TRBJ2-3; D might be TRBD2 (5 bases). Sequencing used PBMCs. This receptor was identified in a boy aged 2 to 10 in good health and CMV-seronegative. CDR3 nucleotides: TGTGCCAGCAGTCCCCTAAGAGGGCAAACAGATACGCAGTATTTT. This gives the protein CASSPLRGQTDTQYF.